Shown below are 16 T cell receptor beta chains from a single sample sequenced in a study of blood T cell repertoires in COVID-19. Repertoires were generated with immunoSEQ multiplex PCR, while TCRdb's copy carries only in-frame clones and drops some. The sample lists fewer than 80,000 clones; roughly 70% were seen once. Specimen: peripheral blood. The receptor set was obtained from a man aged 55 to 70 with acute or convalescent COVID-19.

The CDR3: CATQGLGETQYF. The CDR3 region has the DNA TGTGCCACCCAAGGCCTCGGGGAGACCCAGTACTTC. The J gene is TRBJ2-5, the V gene TRBV24-1; D is uncertain. Trimming removed 9 bases at V and 5 bases at J, with 12 bases between. Germline V CDR1 and CDR2: KGHDR, SFDVKD. There are 12 residues in the CDR3.

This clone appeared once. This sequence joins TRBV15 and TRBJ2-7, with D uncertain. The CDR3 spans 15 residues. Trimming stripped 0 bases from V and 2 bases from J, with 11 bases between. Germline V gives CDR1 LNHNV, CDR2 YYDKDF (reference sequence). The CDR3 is CATSRDLASPYEQYV. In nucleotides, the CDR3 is TGTGCCACCAGCAGAGATTTGGCATCACCCTACGAGCAGTACGTC.

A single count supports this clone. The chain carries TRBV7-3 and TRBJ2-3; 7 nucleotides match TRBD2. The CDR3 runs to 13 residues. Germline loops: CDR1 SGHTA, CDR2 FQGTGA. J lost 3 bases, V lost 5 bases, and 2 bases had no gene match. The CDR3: CASSVLATDTQYF. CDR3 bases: TGTGCCAGCAGCGTACTAGCGACAGATACGCAGTATTTT.

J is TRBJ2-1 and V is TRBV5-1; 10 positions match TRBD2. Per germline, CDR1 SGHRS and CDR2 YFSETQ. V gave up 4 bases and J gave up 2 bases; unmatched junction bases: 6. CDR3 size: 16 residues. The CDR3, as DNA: TGCGCCAGCAGCCCCCGGACTAGCGGAACCTACAATGAGCAGTTCTTC. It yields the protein CASSPRTSGTYNEQFF.

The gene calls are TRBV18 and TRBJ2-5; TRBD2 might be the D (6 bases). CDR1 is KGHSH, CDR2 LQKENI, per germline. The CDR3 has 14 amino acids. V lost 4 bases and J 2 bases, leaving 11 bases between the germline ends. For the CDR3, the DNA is TGTGCCAGCTCACTCGATGGAGGGCAAGAGACCCAGTACTTC. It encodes CASSLDGGQETQYF.

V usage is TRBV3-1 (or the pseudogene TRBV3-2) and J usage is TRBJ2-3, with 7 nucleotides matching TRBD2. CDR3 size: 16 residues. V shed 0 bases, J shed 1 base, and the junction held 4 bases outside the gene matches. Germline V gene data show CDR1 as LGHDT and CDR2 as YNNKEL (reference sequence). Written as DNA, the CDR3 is TGTGCCAGCAGCCAAGAGCGGGAGTACCGCACAGATACGCAGTATTTT. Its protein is CASSQEREYRTDTQYF.

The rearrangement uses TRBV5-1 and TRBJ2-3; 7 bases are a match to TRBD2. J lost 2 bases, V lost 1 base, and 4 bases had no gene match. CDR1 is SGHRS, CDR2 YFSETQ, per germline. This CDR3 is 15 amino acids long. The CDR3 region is CASSLSSGVTDTQYF. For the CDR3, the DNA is TGCGCCAGCAGCTTGTCTAGCGGTGTCACAGATACGCAGTATTTT.

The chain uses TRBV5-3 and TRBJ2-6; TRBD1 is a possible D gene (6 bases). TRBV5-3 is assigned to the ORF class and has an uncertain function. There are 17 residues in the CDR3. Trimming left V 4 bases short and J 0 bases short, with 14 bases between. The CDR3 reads CARSLTGISSGANVLTF. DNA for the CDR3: TGTGCCAGAAGCCTTACAGGGATCTCCTCTGGGGCCAACGTCCTGACTTTC.

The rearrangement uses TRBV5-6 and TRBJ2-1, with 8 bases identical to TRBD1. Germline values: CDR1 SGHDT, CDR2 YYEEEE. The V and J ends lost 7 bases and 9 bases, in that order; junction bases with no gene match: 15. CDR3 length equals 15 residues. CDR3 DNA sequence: TGTGCCAGCGGGATGCAGGGGGCGCGATTGGGTGAGCAGTTCTTC. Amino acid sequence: CASGMQGARLGEQFF.

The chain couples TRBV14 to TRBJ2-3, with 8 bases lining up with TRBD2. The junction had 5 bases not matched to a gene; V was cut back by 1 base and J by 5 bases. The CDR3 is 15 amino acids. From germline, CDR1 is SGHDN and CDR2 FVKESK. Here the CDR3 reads CASSQGGGLLDTQYF. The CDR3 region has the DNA TGTGCCAGCAGCCAAGGCGGGGGGCTGCTAGATACGCAGTATTTT. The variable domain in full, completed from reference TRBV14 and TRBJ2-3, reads EAGVTQFPSHSVIEKGQTVTLRCDPISGHDNLYWYRRVMGKEIKFLLHFVKESKQDESGMPNNRFLAERTGGTYSTLKVQPAELEDSGVYFCASSQGGGLLDTQYFGPGTRLTVL.

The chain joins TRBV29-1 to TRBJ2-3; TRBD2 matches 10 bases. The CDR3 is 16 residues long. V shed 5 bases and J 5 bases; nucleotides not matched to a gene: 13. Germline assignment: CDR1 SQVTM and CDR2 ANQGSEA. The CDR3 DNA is TGCAGCGTTTCCGAATTGAGCGGGGGGGCCTTAGATACGCAGTATTTT. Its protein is CSVSELSGGALDTQYF.

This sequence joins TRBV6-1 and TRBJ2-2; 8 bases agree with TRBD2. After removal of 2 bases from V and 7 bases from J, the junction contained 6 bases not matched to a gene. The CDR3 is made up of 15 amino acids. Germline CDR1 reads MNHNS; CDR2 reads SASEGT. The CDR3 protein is CASSELAGGGGELFF. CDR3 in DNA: TGTGCCAGCAGTGAACTGGCGGGGGGTGGCGGGGAGCTGTTTTTT.

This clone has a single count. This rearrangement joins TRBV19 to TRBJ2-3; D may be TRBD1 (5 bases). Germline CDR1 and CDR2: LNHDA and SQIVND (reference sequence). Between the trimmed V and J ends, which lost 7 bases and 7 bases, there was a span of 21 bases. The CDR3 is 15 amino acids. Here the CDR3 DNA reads TGTGCCAGTACCCAAACCCGCCCCGCAGGGAATACGCAGTATTTT. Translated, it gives CASTQTRPAGNTQYF.

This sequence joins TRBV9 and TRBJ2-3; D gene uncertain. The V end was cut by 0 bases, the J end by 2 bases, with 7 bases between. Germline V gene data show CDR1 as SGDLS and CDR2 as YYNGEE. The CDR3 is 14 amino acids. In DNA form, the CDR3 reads TGTGCCAGCAGCGTAGGAGATCTCACAGATACGCAGTATTTT. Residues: CASSVGDLTDTQYF.

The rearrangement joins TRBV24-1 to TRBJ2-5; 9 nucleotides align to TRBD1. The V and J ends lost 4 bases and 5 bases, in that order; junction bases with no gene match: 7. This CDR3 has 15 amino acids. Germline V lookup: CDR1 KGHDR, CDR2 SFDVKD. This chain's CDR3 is CATSDPRTGVETQYF. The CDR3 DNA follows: TGTGCCACCAGTGACCCGAGGACAGGGGTGGAGACCCAGTACTTC.

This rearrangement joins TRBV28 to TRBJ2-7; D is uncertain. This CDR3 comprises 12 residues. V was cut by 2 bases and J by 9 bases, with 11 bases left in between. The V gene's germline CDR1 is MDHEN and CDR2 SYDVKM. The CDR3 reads CASSLSEVSQYF. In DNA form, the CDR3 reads TGTGCCAGCAGTTTAAGCGAGGTTTCGCAGTACTTC.